The rows below give T cell receptor beta chains drawn from one sample of a study of T cells in Graves' hyperthyroidism and ophthalmopathy. TCRdb independently ran MiXCR on the multiplex PCR reads; one entry per CDR3 protein. Of under 400,000 distinct CDR3 sequences in the sample, less than 20% were seen once. Source material: blood. These receptors all stem from a young woman with Graves' hyperthyroidism that later progressed to Graves' ophthalmopathy. CDR3s include the opening cysteine and the closing phenylalanine or tryptophan. A D gene is named only where the DNA matches it firmly. The listing skips clone size in some rows; elsewhere it reads once, few, many or a size class.

j_call v_call d_call clone_size cdr3_nt cdr3_aa
TRBJ2-2 TRBV28 TRBD2 many TGTGCCAGCAGCACCCATAGCGGGAAGGGGACCGGGGAGCTGTTTTTT CASSTHSGKGTGELFF
TRBJ2-3 TRBV19 . . TGTGCCAGTAGTGCAGGGAGTGGCGAGTCAGATACGCAGTATTTT CASSAGSGESDTQYF
TRBJ2-2 TRBV27 TRBD2 once TGTGCCAGCAGTTTATCCTCTAGCGGGAGGCAAGCCGGGGAGCTGTTTTTT CASSLSSSGRQAGELFF
TRBJ2-5 TRBV7-2 TRBD2 . TGTGCCAGCAATTCACTAGCGGGGGTGGCCGAGACCCAGTACTTC CASNSLAGVAETQYF
TRBJ2-7 TRBV6-1 . . TGTGCCAGCAGTCTTGGCGTGGGCCACGAGCAGTACTTC CASSLGVGHEQYF
TRBJ2-7 TRBV5-1 . many TGCGCCAGCAGCTTGGCAACCAGCCTCTCCTACGAGCAGTACTTC CASSLATSLSYEQYF
TRBJ1-2 TRBV11-2 . many TGTGCCAGCAGCCCGAGGGAGAGGGATGGCTACACCTTC CASSPRERDGYTF
TRBJ2-3 TRBV2 . many TGTGCCAGCAGAGCTACAGGTTCTAGCACAGATACGCAGTATTTT CASRATGSSTDTQYF
TRBJ2-1 TRBV5-1 TRBD2 many TGCGCCAGCATCCAGACTAGCGGCTCCTACAATGAGCAGTTCTTC CASIQTSGSYNEQFF
TRBJ2-7 TRBV18 . few TGTGCCAGCTCACCAAATTTGGGCGGGCCGGGTATGGAGCAGTACTTC CASSPNLGGPGMEQYF
TRBJ2-1 TRBV7-3 . few TGTGCCAGCAGCCTCTCAGGGAATTCGGGAAACAATGAGCAGTTCTTC CASSLSGNSGNNEQFF
TRBJ1-3 TRBV29-1 . few TGCAGCGTTTATAGCCCTGACAGGAGCAACACCATATATTTT CSVYSPDRSNTIYF
TRBJ2-7 TRBV27 TRBD2 many TGTGCCAGCAGTTTATCCGCGGGACTAGCGCCCGACGAGCAGTACTTC CASSLSAGLAPDEQYF
TRBJ2-7 TRBV27 . many TGTGCCAGCAGTCCCCTATACTACGAGCAGTACTTC CASSPLYYEQYF
TRBJ1-2 TRBV5-4 . few TGTGCCAGCAGCTTGGAGCTGGGAGGCTACACCTTC CASSLELGGYTF
TRBJ2-2 TRBV18 TRBD1 . TGTGCCAGCTCATCCGTGAGGGGGCGAGGCGGGGAGCTGTTTTTT CASSSVRGRGGELFF
TRBJ2-2 TRBV27 . many TGTGCCAGCAGTTTATCGGGGGCGGACACCGGGGAGCTGTTTTTT CASSLSGADTGELFF
TRBJ2-1 TRBV14 TRBD2 . TGTGCCAGCAGCCAATCGCGACTAGCGAGGGGCTACAATGAGCAGTTCTTC CASSQSRLARGYNEQFF
TRBJ2-1 TRBV4-3 TRBD2 many TGCGCCAGCAGCCAAGGGGAGCGGGAGGGCAACGAGCAGTTCTTC CASSQGEREGNEQFF
TRBJ2-7 TRBV5-1 TRBD2 many TGCGCCAGCAGCTTGGCCAGCGGGAGTGTAGCGACCTACGAGCAGTACTTC CASSLASGSVATYEQYF
TRBJ2-2 TRBV3-1 . many TGTGCCAGCAGCCCTTCAATAATAGCGATCACCGGGGAGCTGTTTTTT CASSPSIIAITGELFF
TRBJ2-4 TRBV5-8 . few TGTGCCAGCAGCTTGGGGACTACCCCGGTTGGTGGCATTCAGTACTTC CASSLGTTPVGGIQYF
TRBJ2-7 TRBV7-2 . many TGTGCCAGCAACAATCCTGATCGAGGGTCCTACGAGCAGTACTTC CASNNPDRGSYEQYF
TRBJ1-2 TRBV28 TRBD1 few TGTGCCAGCCGAAGACAGGGGAACTATGGCTACACCTTC CASRRQGNYGYTF
TRBJ1-1 TRBV12-3/TRBV12-4 . few TGTGCCAGCAGTTTAGGCAGGGCGGTTACTGAAGCTTTCTTT CASSLGRAVTEAFF
TRBJ2-1 TRBV2 TRBD1 . TGCGCCAGCAGTGAAATGCCGGGACAGGGGGTTAATGTCGATGAGCAGTTCTTC CASSEMPGQGVNVDEQFF
TRBJ1-1 TRBV20-1 . few TGCAGTGCTAGATATCGGCAGCTTATGAACACTGAAGCTTTCTTT CSARYRQLMNTEAFF
TRBJ2-1 TRBV28 . . TGTGCCAGCAGTTTGCGGCCTAGCTCCTACAATGAGCAGTTCTTC CASSLRPSSYNEQFF
TRBJ1-1 TRBV30 . many TGTGCCTGGAGTGTAGGGGTGAACACTGAAGCTTTCTTT CAWSVGVNTEAFF
TRBJ2-1 TRBV11-1 . many TGTGCCAGCAGCCTAAGCGGCGGGAATTCCTACAATGAGCAGTTCTTC CASSLSGGNSYNEQFF
TRBJ2-2 TRBV6-5 TRBD1 . TGTGCCAGCAGTTACGAGACAGGGACCCGCGGACGACCCGGGGAGCTGTTTTTT CASSYETGTRGRPGELFF
TRBJ2-6 TRBV20-1 . many TGCAGTGCTAGCACGCAGTCTGGGGCCAACGTCCTGACTTTC CSASTQSGANVLTF
TRBJ2-2 TRBV24-1 . many TGTGCCACCAGTGCCCTCGGGGGACCGAACACCGGGGAGCTGTTTTTT CATSALGGPNTGELFF
TRBJ1-1 TRBV20-1 . many TGCAGTGCTAGCCTAGGGGCCGTAAACACTGAAGCTTTCTTT CSASLGAVNTEAFF
TRBJ2-5 TRBV20-1 . many TGCAGTGCTAGTTACCCCGTCCTTTCGGAGACCCAGTACTTC CSASYPVLSETQYF
TRBJ1-6 TRBV11-2 . many TGTGCCAGCAGCTTAGTCGGGGCTGGGAATTCACCCCTCCACTTT CASSLVGAGNSPLHF
TRBJ2-3 TRBV4-3 TRBD2 few TGCGCCAGCAGCCAAGTCGCGGGAGGGCCTGGAGATACGCAGTATTTT CASSQVAGGPGDTQYF